These T cell receptor beta chains were read from a single sample in a study of patients and donors after allogeneic stem cell transplantation. TCRdb ran MiXCR on the RT-PCR reads and lists one entry per CDR3 protein. Here the sample spans about 410,000 distinct CDR3 sequences, 15% to 20% being singletons. Sequencing was done on a sample of blood, either unsorted or a sorted T cell fraction (not recorded which). These TCRs come from a human donor who was either an allogeneic HSCT recipient or a stem cell or donor lymphocyte infusion donor (not recorded which). It is not recorded whose cells these are; they may come from a transplant donor. Both conserved end residues are part of each CDR3. The D gene is left open where the match is weak. Part of the rows lack a size; the others show once, few, many or a class for expanded clones.

clone size | J gene | V gene | D gene | CDR3 DNA | CDR3 protein
few | TRBJ1-1 | TRBV7-9 | TRBD1 | TGTGCCAGCAGCCAACACAGGGGGAACACTGAAGCTTTCTTT | CASSQHRGNTEAFF
. | TRBJ2-1 | TRBV3-1 | TRBD2 | TGTGCCAGCAGCCAAAATAGCGGGGGGGCCGGGGATGAGCAGTTCTTC | CASSQNSGGAGDEQFF
few | TRBJ2-1 | TRBV6-2/TRBV6-3 | TRBD2 | TGTGCCAGCATTAGCGGGGGGGCCCCTTTGAGAGAGCAGTTCTTC | CASISGGAPLREQFF
once | TRBJ2-1 | TRBV20-1 | TRBD2 | TGCAGTGCTAGGGGGTGGGGACTAGCGAACAATGAGCAGTTCTTC | CSARGWGLANNEQFF
few | TRBJ1-6 | TRBV25-1 | . | TGTGCCAGCAGTGAACAGGAAGGCTATAATTCACCCCTCCACTTT | CASSEQEGYNSPLHF
. | TRBJ1-5 | TRBV15 | . | TGTGCCACCAGCCCGGGAAACCAAGCGAATCAGCCCCAGCATTTT | CATSPGNQANQPQHF
many | TRBJ2-1 | TRBV20-1 | . | TGCAGTGCGCGTCCGGGGGCCGTCAATGAGCAGTTCTTC | CSARPGAVNEQFF
. | TRBJ2-7 | TRBV6-2/TRBV6-3 | . | TGTGCCAGCAGACCGGGACTTCAAGACTCCTACGAGCAGTACTTC | CASRPGLQDSYEQYF
. | TRBJ2-7 | TRBV28 | TRBD2 | TGTGCCAGCAGTCCTCAGCGGGGGCGCCCCTACGAGCAGTACTTC | CASSPQRGRPYEQYF
few | TRBJ1-2 | TRBV5-1 | . | TGCGCCAGCAGCTTATACGAGAACTATGGCTACACCTTC | CASSLYENYGYTF
few | TRBJ2-7 | TRBV5-6 | . | TGTGCCAGCAGCTTGGCCGGTTTCGGCGACCGACGATGGTTTTACGAGCAGTACTTC | CASSLAGFGDRRWFYEQYF
. | TRBJ2-1 | TRBV30 | TRBD1 | TGTGCCTGGGCACAGGGGGTTCCACCCTACAATGAGCAGTTCTTC | CAWAQGVPPYNEQFF
many | TRBJ2-5 | TRBV4-3 | TRBD2 | TGCGCCAGCAGCCAAGTAGCGGGGATACAAGAGACCCAGTACTTC | CASSQVAGIQETQYF
. | TRBJ2-5 | TRBV24-1 | . | TGTGCCACCAGTGATGGGACGTACCGAGAGACCCAGTACTTC | CATSDGTYRETQYF
few | TRBJ2-3 | TRBV5-1 | . | TGCGCCAGCAGCTTGGCCGGTAACAGGCTAGGGGATACGCAGTATTTT | CASSLAGNRLGDTQYF
. | TRBJ2-3 | TRBV7-2 | TRBD2 | TGTGCCAGCAGCACTCGGGCGGGGGGAGGCACAGATACGCAGTATTTT | CASSTRAGGGTDTQYF
many | TRBJ2-6 | TRBV7-2 | . | TGTGCCAGCAGCTTAGAGGTCTCTGGGGCCAACGTCCTGACTTTC | CASSLEVSGANVLTF
. | TRBJ2-3 | TRBV5-1 | TRBD1 | TGCGCCAGCAGCACCGGGACAGCGACAGATACGCAGTATTTT | CASSTGTATDTQYF
few | TRBJ1-1 | TRBV6-1 | . | TGTGCCAGCAGCTTACAGAACACTGAAGCTTTCTTT | CASSLQNTEAFF
few | TRBJ1-1 | TRBV15 | . | TGTGCCACCAGCAGAGGGGGATTAAGGAACACTGAAGCTTTCTTT | CATSRGGLRNTEAFF
few | TRBJ2-2 | TRBV10-3 | . | TGTGCCATCAGTGAGTCAGGCAGGGCTAACACCGGGGAGCTGTTTTTT | CAISESGRANTGELFF
. | TRBJ1-6 | TRBV27 | . | TGTGCCAGCAGCCAAGGGTTGTTTAATTCACCCCTCCACTTT | CASSQGLFNSPLHF
few | TRBJ2-7 | TRBV20-1 | . | TGCAGTGCTAGAGGGACAGCCCCCTACGAGCAGTACTTC | CSARGTAPYEQYF
. | TRBJ1-3 | TRBV7-9 | . | TGTGCCAGCAGCTTTGGCCAGGCCGGAAACACCATATATTTT | CASSFGQAGNTIYF
. | TRBJ2-6 | TRBV6-2/TRBV6-3 | . | TGTGCCAGCAGTTACGAGTTGCTCTCTGGGGCCAACGTCCTGACTTTC | CASSYELLSGANVLTF
few | TRBJ2-1 | TRBV6-1 | TRBD1 | TGTGCCAGCTCGCTCCTAACCTCGGACAGGGTGCGGGAGCAGTTCTTC | CASSLLTSDRVREQFF
. | TRBJ1-4 | TRBV5-1 | . | TGCGCCAGCAGCTCTACTTGGGGGAATAATGAAAAACTGTTTTTT | CASSSTWGNNEKLFF
few | TRBJ2-1 | TRBV6-5 | . | TGTGCCAGCAGTCCCGGGACCGCCGAGCAGTTCTTC | CASSPGTAEQFF
few | TRBJ2-3 | TRBV21-1 | . | TGTGCCAGCAGCAAAGATCAGGGAAGGGGCACCTCAGATACGCAGTATTTT | CASSKDQGRGTSDTQYF
few | TRBJ2-1 | TRBV24-1 | . | TGTGCCACCAGTGATAACGACATTGGACAGTTCTTC | CATSDNDIGQFF
. | TRBJ1-3 | TRBV12-3/TRBV12-4 | . | TGTGCCAGCAGTTTATCCCCCAGGAACACCATATATTTT | CASSLSPRNTIYF
few | TRBJ1-1 | TRBV10-3 | . | TGTGCCATCAGTGAGCCTAATTACACTGAAGCTTTCTTT | CAISEPNYTEAFF
few | TRBJ2-1 | TRBV3-1 | TRBD2 | TGTGCCAGCAGACTACTAGCGGCATCCTACAATGAGCAGTTCTTC | CASRLLAASYNEQFF
few | TRBJ1-1 | TRBV19 | . | TGTGCCAGTAGTAGGCCGGGGCACACTGAAGCTTTCTTT | CASSRPGHTEAFF
. | TRBJ2-5 | TRBV20-1 | . | TGCAGTGCTAGTACGGACACAGAGACCCAGTACTTC | CSASTDTETQYF
few | TRBJ2-1 | TRBV29-1 | . | TGCAGCGTTGAAGGCCAGCAATACAATGAGCAGTTCTTC | CSVEGQQYNEQFF
few | TRBJ1-4 | TRBV18 | TRBD1 | TGTGCCAGCTCACAATGGACAGGGCGAGAAAAACTGTTTTTT | CASSQWTGREKLFF
. | TRBJ2-7 | TRBV30 | . | TGTGCCTGGAGTGCCTTGGGGACGGGGCAGTACTTC | CAWSALGTGQYF
. | TRBJ2-3 | TRBV11-2 | TRBD2 | TGTGCCAGCAGCCCAGCGGGGTCGCACATCGATACGCAGTATTTT | CASSPAGSHIDTQYF
. | TRBJ1-5 | TRBV9 | TRBD1 | TGTGCCAGCAGCGCGGGGGACAGGAGCAATCAGCCCCAGCATTTT | CASSAGDRSNQPQHF
. | TRBJ2-1 | TRBV20-1 | . | TGCAGTGCTAGGGAGGGCTATGAGCAGTTCTTC | CSAREGYEQFF
few | TRBJ2-1 | TRBV20-1 | . | TGCAGTGCTACCCGACAGGAACCGGGGAATGAGCAGTTCTTC | CSATRQEPGNEQFF
few | TRBJ2-5 | TRBV5-1 | TRBD1 | TGCGCCAGCAGCAACACAGGGGTAGAGACCCAGTACTTC | CASSNTGVETQYF